The 30 T cell receptor beta chains below all came from one sample that was sequenced in a study of T cells in Graves' hyperthyroidism and ophthalmopathy. Amplified TCR beta CDR3 regions came from RNA transcripts. The HTBI primer set was used in a first-round RT-PCR of the TCR CDR3. TCRdb used MiXCR to reprocess the multiplex PCR reads, holding one entry per CDR3 protein. The sample contains hundreds of thousands of distinct CDR3 sequences, about 17% of which appear only once. The source material was blood. The receptors derive from a woman in her forties or fifties with Graves' hyperthyroidism that later progressed to Graves' ophthalmopathy.

The V call is TRBV5-4, the J call TRBJ2-2, with 8 bases identical to TRBD2. CDR3 length equals 17 residues. Germline CDR1 SGHNT, CDR2 YYREEE (reference sequence). V trimming: 7 bases; J trimming: 7 bases; junction bases outside the gene matches: 18. The CDR3 region has the DNA TGTGCCAGCCATCCCCCTGCCGGGGGGGTCGTTAGCGGGGAGCTGTTTTTT. Its protein is CASHPPAGGVVSGELFF.

This clonotype showed up just a few times. The V gene is TRBV6-5, the J gene TRBJ1-1; possibly TRBD1 for D (6 bases). This CDR3 region has 14 residues. CDR1 MNHEY and CDR2 SVGAGI come from the germline V gene. V lost 1 base to trimming and J lost 4 bases, with 10 bases between them. DNA of the CDR3: TGTGCCAGCAGTTACTACGACAGGAGCACTGAAGCTTTCTTT. Translation: CASSYYDRSTEAFF.

This clonotype showed up many times. V usage is TRBV20-1 and J usage is TRBJ2-1, with D maybe TRBD1 (5 bases). The V end was cut by 0 bases, the J end by 0 bases, with 12 bases between. CDR3 length: 16 residues. In germline, CDR1 is DFQATT, CDR2 SNEGSKA (reference sequence). This CDR3 reads CSAREPDTSSYNEQFF. CDR3 DNA: TGCAGTGCTAGAGAACCGGACACCAGCTCCTACAATGAGCAGTTCTTC.

This clonotype was detected ten times or more. This chain uses TRBV30 with TRBJ1-2; 7 positions match TRBD1. Germline CDR1 reads GTSNPN; CDR2 reads SVGIG (reference sequence). This CDR3 is built from 13 residues. V was clipped by 3 bases and J by 5 bases; unmatched bases: 6. CDR3 protein: CAWRRQGKYGYTF. DNA of the CDR3: TGTGCCTGGAGGAGACAGGGAAAGTATGGCTACACCTTC.

This clonotype was detected once. The CDR3 sequence: CASSLDPGGWSNSPLHF. In DNA, the CDR3 is TGTGCCAGCAGCTTAGACCCGGGAGGGTGGTCTAATTCACCCCTCCACTTT. The genes are TRBV7-2 and TRBJ1-6; no clear D. Germline V gene data show CDR1 as SGHTA and CDR2 as FQGNSA. V lost 1 base to trimming and J lost 6 bases, with 16 bases between them. The CDR3 spans 17 residues.

The chain is built from TRBV19 and TRBJ1-4; tentative D call: TRBD1 (5 bases). This CDR3 has 16 amino acids. Germline lookup yields CDR1 LNHDA and CDR2 SQIVND (reference sequence). Deletions cut 7 bases from V and 5 bases from J, with 20 bases between. In DNA, the CDR3 is TGTGCCAGTACTACTTTGGCGGGGACGGAGAATGAAAAACTGTTTTTT. It is translated as CASTTLAGTENEKLFF.

The V call is TRBV3-1, the J call TRBJ2-1, with 10 nucleotides matching TRBD2. Germline lookup yields CDR1 LGHDT and CDR2 YNNKEL (reference sequence). Germline trimming cut 0 bases from V and 9 bases from J; bases unmatched to any gene: 8. CDR3 size: 16 residues. CDR3 sequence reads: CASSQDGAGGRGEQFF. In DNA, the CDR3 is TGTGCCAGCAGCCAAGATGGAGCGGGGGGGCGGGGTGAGCAGTTCTTC.

This clonotype was seen a few times. This chain joins TRBV6-1 and TRBJ1-2, with 10 bases lining up with TRBD1. CDR1 is MNHNS and CDR2 is SASEGT in the germline V gene. V lost 5 bases to trimming and J lost 3 bases; unmatched junction nucleotides: 6. CDR3 size: 15 residues. CDR3 DNA: TGTGCCAGCAGTCAGACAGGGGGCGCGGACTATGGCTACACCTTC. This sequence encodes CASSQTGGADYGYTF.

The chain carries TRBV11-3 and TRBJ2-2; no clear D gene. Germline CDR1 and CDR2: SGHNT and YENEEA. V lost 3 bases and J lost 3, with 11 bases in between. The length of the CDR3 is 15 residues. The CDR3 coding sequence is TGTGCCAGCAGCTTGGTAGGGTATGACACCGGGGAGCTGTTTTTT. Protein product: CASSLVGYDTGELFF.

The chain recombines TRBV27 with TRBJ1-1; D unclear. V lost 7 bases to trimming and J lost 2 bases, with 8 bases between them. The CDR3 contains 12 residues. The germline gives CDR1 MNHEY, CDR2 SMNVEV (reference sequence). This CDR3 is CASTGFNTEAFF. The CDR3 region has the DNA TGTGCCAGCACAGGATTTAACACTGAAGCTTTCTTT.

The J gene is TRBJ2-7, the V gene TRBV5-6; D may correspond to TRBD1 or TRBD2 (5 bases each). Per the germline V gene, CDR1 is SGHDT and CDR2 is YYEEEE. The CDR3 has 19 amino acids. V gave up 1 base and J gave up 0 bases, with 23 bases separating them. This CDR3 reads CASSLSGPWGKTSSYEQYF. CDR3 coding DNA: TGTGCCAGCAGCTTGTCAGGCCCATGGGGGAAAACAAGCTCCTACGAGCAGTACTTC.

This clonotype was recorded a few times. In DNA, the CDR3 is TGTGCCAGCAGCTTAGGCCTAGCTAATGAGCAGTTCTTC. This translates into CASSLGLANEQFF. The rearrangement uses TRBV7-3 and TRBJ2-1; possibly TRBD2 for D (5 bases). The CDR3 is 13 amino acids. The germline gives CDR1 SGHTA, CDR2 FQGTGA. The V end lost 2 bases, the J end lost 7 bases, and 9 bases lay between the germline ends.

With regard to this clonotype: Given a much more abundant clone one base away, this may be a read error. The chain is built from TRBV11-3 and TRBJ2-7; D unresolved. Trimming stripped 0 bases from V and 7 bases from J, with 4 bases between. Looked up from germline, CDR1 is SGHNT and CDR2 is YENEEA. CDR3 length: 11 residues. This chain's CDR3 is CASSLDGEQYF. DNA for the CDR3: TGTGCCAGCAGCTTAGACGGGGAGCAGTACTTC.

This clonotype was seen a handful of times. The chain has TRBV5-1 and TRBJ2-7; possible D gene TRBD1, 5 bases. Trimming shortened V by 0 bases and J by 3 bases, and 13 bases separated the two germline ends. The CDR3 is 15 amino acids. Germline V gives CDR1 SGHRS, CDR2 YFSETQ. The CDR3, as DNA: TGCGCCAGCAGCTTGGGTACAGGTCTGGACTACGAGCAGTACTTC. As protein: CASSLGTGLDYEQYF.

This clonotype was recorded many times. V gene TRBV5-5 combines with J gene TRBJ1-1, with 7 bases aligning to TRBD1. This CDR3 region has 14 residues. With 2 bases clipped from V and 3 bases from J, the junction kept 4 bases outside the gene matches. The V gene's germline CDR1 is SGHKS and CDR2 YYEKEE (reference sequence). The CDR3 here is CASSFQGGDTEAFF. The CDR3 DNA reads as TGTGCCAGCAGCTTCCAGGGGGGGGACACTGAAGCTTTCTTT.

A few counts support this clonotype. A much larger clone lies a single base off, so this may be a read error. J is TRBJ2-1 and V is TRBV11-2; D call uncertain. This CDR3 spans 15 amino acids. CDR1 and CDR2 (germline): SGHAT, FQNNGV. As DNA, the CDR3 is TGTGCCAGCAGCTTAGAGGTGATGACCTACAGTGAGCAGTTCTTC. The encoded protein is CASSLEVMTYSEQFF.

The genes are TRBV7-6 and TRBJ2-1, with D perhaps TRBD1 or TRBD2 (5 bases each). This CDR3 has 15 amino acids. V shed 1 base and J shed 8 bases, with 15 bases lying between them. Germline CDR1 reads SGHVS; CDR2 reads FNYEAQ. Here the CDR3 DNA reads TGTGCCAGCAGCTTAGGGGCGGCAGGGAGCTATGAGCAGTTCTTC. It encodes CASSLGAAGSYEQFF.

This sequence joins TRBV18 and TRBJ1-1, with TRBD1 matching over 8 bases. Germline V CDR1 and CDR2: KGHSH, LQKENI. The CDR3 sequence is 13 residues long. After removal of 6 bases from V and 5 bases from J, the junction contained 5 bases not matched to a gene. CDR3 amino acids: CASSGQGETEAFF. As DNA, the CDR3 is TGTGCCAGCTCCGGACAGGGAGAAACTGAAGCTTTCTTT.

This clonotype was observed a few times. A read error may be the cause here, since a much bigger clone is one base away. The chain has TRBV18 and TRBJ1-1; 11 bases line up with TRBD1. The CDR3 is 15 residues long. Germline lookup yields CDR1 KGHSH and CDR2 LQKENI. CDR3 DNA: TGTGCCAGCTCACCCGGACAGGGGGCCGGTACTGAAGCTTCCTTT. This encodes CASSPGQGAGTEASF.

V is TRBV28 and J is TRBJ1-2; a weak D match, TRBD1 (5 bases). The V gene lost 3 bases and the J gene lost 8 bases, with 16 bases spanning the gap. The CDR3 contains 14 residues. Germline CDR1 is MDHEN and CDR2 is SYDVKM. The DNA for the CDR3 is TGTGCCAGCAGTTTTAGTGGGGCAAGTGGAGGCTACACCTTC. It encodes CASSFSGASGGYTF.

This clonotype was counted a few times. The genes are TRBV11-2 and TRBJ1-4; 12 bases map to TRBD1. CDR3 size: 16 residues. The V and J ends lost 0 bases and 8 bases, in that order; junction bases with no gene match: 4. CDR1 SGHAT and CDR2 FQNNGV come from the germline V gene. The DNA for the CDR3 is TGTGCCAGCAGCTTAGAGGTGGGACAGGGGGCAGAAAAACTGTTTTTT. Translating gives CASSLEVGQGAEKLFF.

The chain joins TRBV2 to TRBJ1-2, with D hard to call. The V end was cut by 7 bases, the J end by 3 bases, with 12 bases between. The CDR3 has 13 amino acids. The germline gives CDR1 SNHLY, CDR2 FYNNEI. CDR3 in DNA: TGTGCCAGCACCACGGAGGGATACTATGGCTACACCTTC. Encoded protein: CASTTEGYYGYTF.

This clonotype was detected many times. The chain combines TRBV7-2 with TRBJ2-2; 7 bases match TRBD2. Per the germline V gene, CDR1 is SGHTA and CDR2 is FQGNSA. The CDR3 runs 15 residues. V was pared by 5 bases and J by 0 bases, with 3 bases of the junction left unmatched. In nucleotides, the CDR3 is TGTGCCAGCAGCCTGGGACTACCGAACACCGGGGAGCTGTTTTTT. This codes for CASSLGLPNTGELFF.

The chain recombines TRBV9 with TRBJ2-7; D may be TRBD1 (5 bases). Trimming cost V 0 bases and J 1 base, with 8 bases left between them. CDR1 is SGDLS and CDR2 is YYNGEE in the germline V gene. The CDR3 length is 14 residues. CDR3 in amino acids: CASSVVGHSYEQYF. For the CDR3, the DNA is TGTGCCAGCAGCGTAGTAGGACATTCCTACGAGCAGTACTTC. Full variable domain (rest looked up from reference TRBV9 and TRBJ2-7): DSGVTQTPKHLITATGQRVTLRCSPRSGDLSVYWYQQSLDQGLQFLIQYYNGEERAKGNILERFSAQQFPDLHSELNLSSLELGDSALYFCASSVVGHSYEQYFGPGTRLTVT.

The CDR3 is CAWDRQAGNTIYF. In DNA form, the CDR3 reads TGTGCCTGGGACCGACAGGCTGGAAACACCATATATTTT. V is TRBV30 and J is TRBJ1-3, with a weak D call TRBD1 (6 bases). The V end lost 5 bases, the J end lost 2 bases, and 10 bases lay between the germline ends. This CDR3 comprises 13 residues. From germline, CDR1 is GTSNPN and CDR2 SVGIG (reference sequence).

The rearrangement joins TRBV18 to TRBJ2-1, with TRBD2 matching over 13 bases. Trimming cost V 5 bases and J 2 bases; bases outside gene matches: 9. The CDR3 is made up of 18 amino acids. Germline CDR1 reads KGHSH; CDR2 reads LQKENI. The CDR3 reads CASSSETSGGLTYNEQFF. The CDR3 DNA reads as TGTGCCAGCTCATCAGAGACTAGCGGGGGGCTAACCTACAATGAGCAGTTCTTC.

Comment on this clonotype: The germline gene is not matched at one end of the junction; a read error may be the cause. The V gene is TRBV4-2, the J gene TRBJ1-4; perhaps TRBD1 as D (5 bases). From germline, CDR1 is LGHNA and CDR2 YNFKEQ. The CDR3 length is 18 residues. DNA for the CDR3: TGTGCCAGCAGCCAAGTGGTGCAGGGAAGTGCAACTAGTGAAAAACTGTTTTTT. It translates to CASSQVVQGSATSEKLFF.

This clonotype was observed a few times. The chain is built from TRBV29-1 and TRBJ2-4, with 13 bases fitting TRBD2. The CDR3 runs to 13 residues. With 3 bases clipped from V and 12 bases from J, the junction kept 5 bases outside the gene matches. Germline assignment: CDR1 SQVTM and CDR2 ANQGSEA. The CDR3 region has the DNA TGCAGCGTTGAGACTAGCGGGGGGCCGGGTCAGTACTTC. Amino acids: CSVETSGGPGQYF. Based on the CDR3 plus reference TRBV29-1 and TRBJ2-4, the full variable domain is SAVISQKPSRDICQRGTSLTIQCQVDSQVTMMFWYRQQPGQSLTLIATANQGSEATYESGFVIDKFPISRPNLTFSTLTVSNMSPEDSSIYLCSVETSGGPGQYFGAGTRLSVL.

This clonotype was found a few times. This chain links TRBV12-3 or TRBV12-4 with TRBJ1-3; D not certain. The CDR3 extends over 15 amino acids. Trimming stripped 5 bases from V and 2 bases from J, with 13 bases between. CDR3 loop: CASSRPGTAGNTIYF. CDR3 in DNA: TGTGCCAGCAGTCGCCCCGGCACAGCTGGAAACACCATATATTTT.

This clonotype was observed a handful of times. The chain carries TRBV4-1 and TRBJ1-1, with D perhaps matching TRBD1 (6 bases). Between the trimmed V and J ends, which lost 5 bases and 0 bases, there was a span of 16 bases. The length of the CDR3 is 16 residues. Germline CDR1 MGHRA, CDR2 YSYEKL. In nucleotides, the CDR3 is TGCGCCAGCAGCGGGGGCGCGGGACCGATGAACACTGAAGCTTTCTTT. Translation gives CASSGGAGPMNTEAFF.